This record concerns one T cell receptor beta chain sequence. The sample holds a few counts of this clonotype. What this receptor recognizes is not known. The record has no base qualities; no much larger clone is one base away. Moderately to severely active disease, a Clinical Activity Score of at least 3, a NOSPECS grade of at least 4, and a duration under 3 months were present in ophthalmopathy patients. Exclusion was applied to patients with uncontrolled infections, other autoimmune diseases, pregnancy or lactation. Clinical symptoms, serum thyroxine and TRAb, thyroid ultrasound, and orbital computed tomography formed the basis for the diagnoses. PBMCs were isolated from roughly 10 ml of fresh peripheral blood by Ficoll-Paque density gradient centrifugation. Total RNA was extracted using Trizol reagent, and RNA quality was assessed on an Agilent 2100 Bioanalyzer. The sample is drawn from a study of T cells in Graves' hyperthyroidism and ophthalmopathy (dated by TCRdb to about 2019). Notes on the research overall: Peripheral blood samples were taken at the time of initial diagnosis, prior to any treatment. TCR V-J signatures able to tell the groups apart were searched for in a discovery cohort of around 95 patients, of whom more than 40 had Graves' ophthalmopathy and more than 55 had stable Graves' hyperthyroidism. Whether ophthalmopathy could be predicted prospectively was tested in an independent validation cohort made up of 18 to 20 hyperthyroidism patients plus 17 patients who later progressed to ophthalmopathy. The approximately 100 discovery patients were randomly split 7:3 into training and test sets. Thyroid tissue and blood T-cell repertoires from about six Graves' hyperthyroidism patients were also compared in the study. After sampling, hyperthyroidism patients received methimazole starting at 30 mg daily, and ophthalmopathy patients received high-dose intravenous methylprednisolone. TCR Vbeta CDR3 sequencing of roughly 140 peripheral blood samples (approximately 44 ophthalmopathy, under 80 hyperthyroidism and around 17 progressor patients) is reported in the paper. General conclusions and limits of the study: Blood samples also contained most of the expanded thyroid clonotypes (frequency above 0.001), which suggests that blood repertoires may reflect thyroid immune responses. In validation, the model predicted progression to ophthalmopathy with around 71% sensitivity and roughly 72% specificity, a median of approximately 6.7 months before onset. No statistical method was used to fix the sample size in advance, and group allocation was not hidden from the investigators. Ophthalmopathy was separated from stable hyperthyroidism by a 13 V-J signature model, with about 88% sensitivity and 81% to 82% specificity obtained in cross-validation and 80%/75% obtained in testing.

Amplification of TCR beta CDR3 regions was carried out from RNA transcripts. The first round of RT-PCR for the TCR CDR3 was performed with the HTBI primer set and the Qiagen OneStep RT-PCR kit. The libraries were constructed in a second round of multiplex PCR and then size-selected and purified. Libraries were sequenced paired-end with 100 bp reads on an Illumina HiSeq2000. As for the original processing: Raw data were processed with SOAPnuke, discarding reads with adapters, uncalled bases, mean Phred below 15, or no exact constant-primer or identifier match. High-quality paired reads were merged using COPE v1.2.5, and each unique nucleotide sequence was defined as a clonotype. MiTCR v1.1 was used to align the clonotypes against IMGT TRBV, TRBD and TRBJ reference segments. Only V-J combinations with frequency above 0.0001, covering 99.2% of repertoires, were analysed. A TCS score was defined as the ratio between F50 (clonal expansion) and ExV (chaos), using BLOSUM62-based TCRdist between CDR3 peptides within each V-J. Welch's t-statistics and random forest reduced 500 to 550 V-J features to under 15, which were used in a naive Bayes classifier (R e1071). TCRdb redid the processing of the public reads, applying fastp at Q25 and MiXCR, and retained in-frame beta chains. Merged by CDR3 protein, the rows form single entries marked with the most common genes and DNA. TCRdb's processing, not the study's, gives the V and J calls here. The sample table holds roughly 520,000 distinct CDR3 sequences, of which roughly a quarter were seen once. The ten largest clones represent roughly 12% of the sample.

The CDR3 runs 13 amino acids, cysteine and phenylalanine included. Just CDR3 DNA is preserved here, 39 bases in frame from base 1. From V the trimming removes 3 bases and from J it removes 2 bases, while the gene matches leave 0 bases of the junction unaccounted for. The germline V gene (reference sequence) yields LNHDA for CDR1 and SQIVND for CDR2. This chain is built from TRBV19 and TRBJ2-7; 8 of the junction bases match TRBD1. The material sequenced was blood. This TCR was recovered from a woman under 40 with Graves' ophthalmopathy. The bases are TGTGCCAGTAGTATGGGACAGGCCTACGAGCAGTACTTC. This sequence encodes CASSMGQAYEQYF.